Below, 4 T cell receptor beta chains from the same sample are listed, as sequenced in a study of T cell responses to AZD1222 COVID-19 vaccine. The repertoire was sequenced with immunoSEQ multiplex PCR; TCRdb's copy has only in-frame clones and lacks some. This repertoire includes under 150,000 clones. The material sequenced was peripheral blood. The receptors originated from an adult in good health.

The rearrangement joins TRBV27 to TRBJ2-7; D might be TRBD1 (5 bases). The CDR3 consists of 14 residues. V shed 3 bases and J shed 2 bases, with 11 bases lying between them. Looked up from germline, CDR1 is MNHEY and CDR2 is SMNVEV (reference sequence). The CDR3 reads CASSFRAGPYEQYF. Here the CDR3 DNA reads TGTGCCAGCAGTTTTCGCGCAGGGCCCTACGAGCAGTACTTC.

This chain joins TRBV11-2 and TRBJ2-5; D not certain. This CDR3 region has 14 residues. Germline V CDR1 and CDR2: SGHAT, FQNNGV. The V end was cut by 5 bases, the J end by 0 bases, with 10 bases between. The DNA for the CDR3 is TGTGCCAGCAGCGGCCTGGGGTACCAAGAGACCCAGTACTTC. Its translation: CASSGLGYQETQYF. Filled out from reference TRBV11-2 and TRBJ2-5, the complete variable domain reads EAGVAQSPRYKIIEKRQSVAFWCNPISGHATLYWYQQILGQGPKLLIQFQNNGVVDDSQLPKDRFSAERLKGVDSTLKIQPAKLEDSAVYLCASSGLGYQETQYFGPGTRLLVL.

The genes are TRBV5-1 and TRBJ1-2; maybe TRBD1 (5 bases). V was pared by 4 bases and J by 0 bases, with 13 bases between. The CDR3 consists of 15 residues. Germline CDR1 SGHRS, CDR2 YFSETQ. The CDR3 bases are TGCGCCAGCAGCGTAACAGGTCTCTCTAACTATGGCTACACCTTC. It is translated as CASSVTGLSNYGYTF.

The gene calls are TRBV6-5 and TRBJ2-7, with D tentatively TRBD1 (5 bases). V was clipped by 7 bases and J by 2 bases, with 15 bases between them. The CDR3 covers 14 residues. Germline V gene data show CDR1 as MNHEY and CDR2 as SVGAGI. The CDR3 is CASTTDSNPYEQYF. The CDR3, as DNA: TGTGCCAGCACCACCGACAGTAATCCCTACGAGCAGTACTTC.